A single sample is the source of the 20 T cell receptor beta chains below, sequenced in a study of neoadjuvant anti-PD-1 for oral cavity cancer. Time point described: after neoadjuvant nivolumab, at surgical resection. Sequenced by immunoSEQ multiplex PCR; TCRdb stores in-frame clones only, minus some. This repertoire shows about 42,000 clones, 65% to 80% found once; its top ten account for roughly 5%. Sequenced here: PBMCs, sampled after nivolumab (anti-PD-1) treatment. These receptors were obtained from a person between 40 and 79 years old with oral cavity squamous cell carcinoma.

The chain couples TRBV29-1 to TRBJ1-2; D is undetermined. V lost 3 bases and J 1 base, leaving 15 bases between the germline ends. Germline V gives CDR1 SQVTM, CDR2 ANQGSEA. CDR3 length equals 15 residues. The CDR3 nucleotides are TGCAGCGTTGATGCTGACCCTATACTTAACTATGGCTACACCTTC. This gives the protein CSVDADPILNYGYTF.

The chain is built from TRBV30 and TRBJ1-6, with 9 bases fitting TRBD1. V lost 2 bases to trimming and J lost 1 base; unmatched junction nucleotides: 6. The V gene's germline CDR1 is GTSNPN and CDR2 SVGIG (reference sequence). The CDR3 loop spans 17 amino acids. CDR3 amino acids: CAWSIDRGTSYNSPLHF. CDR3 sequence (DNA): TGTGCCTGGAGTATCGACAGGGGGACGTCCTATAATTCACCCCTCCACTTT.

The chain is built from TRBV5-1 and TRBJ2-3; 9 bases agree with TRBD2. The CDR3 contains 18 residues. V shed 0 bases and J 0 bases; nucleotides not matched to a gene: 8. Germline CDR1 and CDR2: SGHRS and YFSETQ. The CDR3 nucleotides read TGCGCCAGCAGCTTGGTAGCGGGGGTGACCTCTAGCACAGATACGCAGTATTTT. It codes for CASSLVAGVTSSTDTQYF.

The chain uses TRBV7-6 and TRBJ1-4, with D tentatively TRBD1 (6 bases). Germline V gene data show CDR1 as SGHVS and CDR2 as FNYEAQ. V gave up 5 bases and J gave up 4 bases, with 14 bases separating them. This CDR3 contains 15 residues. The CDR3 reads CASSTGHLFNEKLFF. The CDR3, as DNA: TGTGCCAGCAGCACGGGACACTTATTTAATGAAAAACTGTTTTTT. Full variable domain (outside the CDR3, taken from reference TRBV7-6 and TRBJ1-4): GAGVSQSPRYKVTKRGQDVALRCDPISGHVSLYWYRQALGQGPEFLTYFNYEAQQDKSGLPNDRFSAERPEGSISTLTIQRTEQRDSAMYRCASSTGHLFNEKLFFGSGTQLSVL.

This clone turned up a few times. In DNA form, the CDR3 reads TGTGCCAGCTCACCACCGCCGGACGGCGAGACCCAGTACTTC. It specifies CASSPPPDGETQYF. V and J are TRBV18 and TRBJ2-5; D is uncertain. Trimming shortened V by 0 bases and J by 5 bases, and 10 bases separated the two germline ends. The CDR3 consists of 14 residues. Germline V CDR1 and CDR2: KGHSH, LQKENI.

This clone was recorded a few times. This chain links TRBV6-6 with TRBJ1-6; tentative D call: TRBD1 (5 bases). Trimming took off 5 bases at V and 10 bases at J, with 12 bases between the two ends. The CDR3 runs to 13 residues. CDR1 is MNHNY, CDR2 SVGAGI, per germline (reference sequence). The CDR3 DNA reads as TGTGCCAGCAGTCCCGCAGGGATGTCACCCCTCCACTTT. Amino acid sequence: CASSPAGMSPLHF.

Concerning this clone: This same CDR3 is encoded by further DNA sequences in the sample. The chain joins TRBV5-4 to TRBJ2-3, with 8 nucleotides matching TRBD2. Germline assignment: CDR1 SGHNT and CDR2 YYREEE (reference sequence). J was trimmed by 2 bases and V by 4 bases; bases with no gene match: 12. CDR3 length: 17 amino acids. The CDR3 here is CASSPRGAGGITDTQYF. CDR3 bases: TGTGCCAGCAGCCCCCGGGGCGCGGGAGGTATCACAGATACGCAGTATTTT.

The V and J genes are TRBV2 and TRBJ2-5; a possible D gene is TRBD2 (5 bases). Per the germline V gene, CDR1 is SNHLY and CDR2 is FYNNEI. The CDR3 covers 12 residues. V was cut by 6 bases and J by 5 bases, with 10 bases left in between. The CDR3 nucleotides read TGTGCCAGCAGACTAGGGCTCGAGACCCAGTACTTC. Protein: CASRLGLETQYF.

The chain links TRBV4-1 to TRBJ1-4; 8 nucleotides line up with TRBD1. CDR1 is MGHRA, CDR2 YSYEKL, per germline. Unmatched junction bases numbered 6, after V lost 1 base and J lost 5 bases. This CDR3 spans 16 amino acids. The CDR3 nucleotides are TGCGCCAGCAGCCAAGTCCCGGACAGGGTGAATGAAAAACTGTTTTTT. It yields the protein CASSQVPDRVNEKLFF.

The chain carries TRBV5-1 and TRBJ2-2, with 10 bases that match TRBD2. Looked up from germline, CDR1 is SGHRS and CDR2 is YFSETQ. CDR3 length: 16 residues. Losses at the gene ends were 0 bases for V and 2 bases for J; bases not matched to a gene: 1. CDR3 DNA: TGCGCCAGCAGCTTGGGACTAGCGGGTAACACCGGGGAGCTGTTTTTT. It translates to CASSLGLAGNTGELFF.

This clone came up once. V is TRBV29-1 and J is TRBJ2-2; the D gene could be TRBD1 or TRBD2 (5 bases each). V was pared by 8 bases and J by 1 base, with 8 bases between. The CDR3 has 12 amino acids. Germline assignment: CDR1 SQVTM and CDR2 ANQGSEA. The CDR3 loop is CSTGRNTGELFF. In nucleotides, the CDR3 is TGCAGCACGGGACGGAACACCGGGGAGCTGTTTTTT.

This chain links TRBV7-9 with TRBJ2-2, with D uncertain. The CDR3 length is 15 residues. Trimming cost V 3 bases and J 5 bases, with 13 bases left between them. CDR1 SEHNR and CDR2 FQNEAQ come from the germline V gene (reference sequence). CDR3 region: CASSLGLASTGELFF. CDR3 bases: TGTGCCAGCAGCTTGGGGTTAGCATCAACCGGGGAGCTGTTTTTT.

The CDR3 region is CASSFTGGALRGEKLFF. The CDR3, as DNA: TGTGCCAGCAGCTTTACAGGGGGTGCGCTGAGAGGAGAAAAACTGTTTTTT. The chain uses TRBV5-6 and TRBJ1-4, with 8 positions matching TRBD1. Germline lookup yields CDR1 SGHDT and CDR2 YYEEEE. CDR3 length: 17 residues. V lost 2 bases to trimming and J lost 8 bases; unmatched junction nucleotides: 14.

CDR3 region: CASSLRQGDQPQHF. The CDR3 bases are TGTGCCAGCAGTTTAAGACAGGGAGATCAGCCCCAGCATTTT. The V and J genes are TRBV27 and TRBJ1-5; 7 positions agree with TRBD1. Germline V gives CDR1 MNHEY, CDR2 SMNVEV (reference sequence). Trimming at V came to 2 bases and at J to 5 bases, leaving 3 bases not matched to a gene. The CDR3 sequence is 14 residues long.

The CDR3: CASSSQGEGYTF. CDR3 nucleotide sequence: TGTGCCAGCAGCTCGCAGGGGGAGGGCTACACCTTC. The chain uses TRBV11-2 and TRBJ1-2; TRBD1 aligns across 7 bases. The CDR3 contains 12 residues. J gave up 8 bases and V 4 bases, and 4 bases lay outside the gene matches. The germline V gene encodes CDR1 SGHAT and CDR2 FQNNGV.

The CDR3 DNA sequence: TGTGCCAGCAGTAAAGACAGGGATAGGGCAGATACGCAGTATTTT. Its protein product is CASSKDRDRADTQYF. The rearrangement links TRBV27 to TRBJ2-3; 7 nucleotides agree with TRBD1. The CDR3 sequence is 15 residues long. Germline values: CDR1 MNHEY, CDR2 SMNVEV (reference sequence). Trimming removed 5 bases from V and 4 bases from J; junction bases left unmatched: 9.

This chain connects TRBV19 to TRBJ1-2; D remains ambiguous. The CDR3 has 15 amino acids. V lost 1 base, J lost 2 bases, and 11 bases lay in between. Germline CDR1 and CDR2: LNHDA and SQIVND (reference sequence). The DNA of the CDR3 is TGTGCCAGTAGTATAGGAGGGCAGCGGAACTATGGCTACACCTTC. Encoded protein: CASSIGGQRNYGYTF.

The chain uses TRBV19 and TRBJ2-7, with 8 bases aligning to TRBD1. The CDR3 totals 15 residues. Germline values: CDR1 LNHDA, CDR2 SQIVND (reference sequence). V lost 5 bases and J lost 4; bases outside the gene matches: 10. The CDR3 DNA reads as TGTGCCAGTAGTGATTCCGGGACAGGCCCATACGAGCAGTACTTC. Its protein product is CASSDSGTGPYEQYF.

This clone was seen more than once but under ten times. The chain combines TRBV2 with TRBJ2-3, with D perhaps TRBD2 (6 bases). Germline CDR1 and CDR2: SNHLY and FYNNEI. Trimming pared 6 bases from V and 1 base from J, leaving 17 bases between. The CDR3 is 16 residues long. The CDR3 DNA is TGTGCCAGCAGCCCACCTCTGGGGGGAGGCACAGATACGCAGTATTTT. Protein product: CASSPPLGGGTDTQYF.

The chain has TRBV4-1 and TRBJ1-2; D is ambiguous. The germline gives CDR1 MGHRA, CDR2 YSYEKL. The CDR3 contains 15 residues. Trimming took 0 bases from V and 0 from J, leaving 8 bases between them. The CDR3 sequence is CASSQDEGANYGYTF. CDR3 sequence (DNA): TGCGCCAGCAGCCAAGATGAGGGAGCTAACTATGGCTACACCTTC.